One sample yielded the 23 T cell receptor beta chains listed below, sequenced in a study of synovial regulatory T cells in juvenile arthritis. The table came from immunoSEQ multiplex PCR; TCRdb's copy has only in-frame clones and leaves some out. This sample's clone table lists 9,000 to 10,000 clones. The specimen sequenced was Treg cells from blood. Subset noted: remaining (HLA-DR-negative) circulating blood Treg cells. All receptors come from a donor aged 2-30 years with juvenile idiopathic arthritis.

V gene TRBV6-1 combines with J gene TRBJ2-7; TCRdb gives TRBD2 as the D gene, but with no DNA this cannot be confirmed. This CDR3 has 13 amino acids. DNA is not recorded here. The V gene's germline CDR1 is MNHNS and CDR2 SASEGT. This chain's CDR3 is CASRGGFSYEQYF.

V usage is TRBV28 and J usage is TRBJ1-5. The CDR3 has 16 residues. The entry carries no DNA sequence. Germline V lookup: CDR1 MDHEN, CDR2 SYDVKM. CDR3: CASRSRGFYSNQPQHF. Looking up the rest from reference TRBV28 and TRBJ1-5 gives the full variable domain: DVKVTQSSRYLVKRTGEKVFLECVQDMDHENMFWYRQDPGLGLRLIYFSYDVKMKEKGDIPEGYSVSREKKERFSLILESASTNQTSMYLCASRSRGFYSNQPQHFGDGTRLSIL.

CDR3 sequence: CASSLKTGGSYEQYF. V usage is TRBV28 and J usage is TRBJ2-7; TCRdb calls TRBD1, which cannot be checked without DNA. The CDR3 length is 15 residues. The protein alone is recorded here. Germline CDR1 and CDR2: MDHEN and SYDVKM.

The J gene is TRBJ1-2, the V gene TRBV5-1; TCRdb's D gene call, TRBD1, goes unchecked for lack of DNA. Germline lookup yields CDR1 SGHRS and CDR2 YFSETQ. This CDR3 comprises 15 residues. The coding DNA is unavailable. The chain's CDR3 is CASSRTGDSNYGYTF.

CDR3 loop: CASSQAVRAYEQYF. This chain uses TRBV4-3 with TRBJ2-7; TCRdb designates TRBD1, a call that cannot be tested without DNA. The germline V gene has CDR1 LGHNA and CDR2 YSLEER. The CDR3 runs to 14 residues. The coding DNA is unavailable.

The rearrangement uses TRBV21-1 and TRBJ1-5. TRBV21-1 is deemed a pseudogene. This CDR3 contains 12 residues. DNA for this receptor is not on file. CDR3 sequence: CASSLSVGTQHF.

V is TRBV5-1 and J is TRBJ2-5. Germline V gives CDR1 SGHRS, CDR2 YFSETQ. The CDR3 totals 14 residues. A DNA sequence was not provided. CDR3 region: CASSLEVVEETQYF.

The chain joins TRBV9 to TRBJ1-3. Looked up from germline, CDR1 is SGDLS and CDR2 is YYNGEE. This CDR3 region has 14 residues. Only the protein is available. The CDR3 reads CASSEGRAGNTIYF.

V and J are TRBV4-3 and TRBJ2-3; without DNA, the TCRdb call of TRBD1 cannot be checked. Germline CDR1 and CDR2: LGHNA and YSLEER. The CDR3 loop spans 15 amino acids. There is no recorded DNA. CDR3 sequence reads: CASSEGQGWTDTQYF.

The chain couples TRBV5-1 to TRBJ1-1; TCRdb selects TRBD1, and the lack of DNA leaves this call unchecked. Germline CDR1 reads SGHRS; CDR2 reads YFSETQ. This CDR3 is built from 13 residues. Only the protein sequence is given. CDR3 in amino acids: CASSSNPTGEAFF.

The chain links TRBV5-1 to TRBJ2-3; there is no DNA to check the TCRdb D call of TRBD2. Germline V gene sequence: CDR1 SGHRS, CDR2 YFSETQ. This CDR3 contains 13 residues. DNA is not on record. The CDR3 spells CASHPGGTDTQYF. The complete variable domain, with remaining parts taken from reference TRBV5-1 and TRBJ2-3, reads KAGVTQTPRYLIKTRGQQVTLSCSPISGHRSVSWYQQTPGQGLQFLFEYFSETQRNKGNFPGRFSGRQFSNSRSEMNVSTLELGDSALYLCASHPGGTDTQYFGPGTRLTVL.

The rearrangement joins TRBV19 to TRBJ2-2; TCRdb designates TRBD2, a call that cannot be tested without DNA. Germline V gives CDR1 LNHDA, CDR2 SQIVND (reference sequence). The CDR3 covers 17 residues. No DNA sequence is on record. The CDR3 loop is CASSIDLPGVSTGELFF.

CDR3 in amino acids: CASSADRGNYGYTF. This chain links TRBV9 with TRBJ1-2; TCRdb's D call of TRBD1 is untestable without DNA. From germline, CDR1 is SGDLS and CDR2 YYNGEE. The CDR3 loop spans 14 amino acids. Only the protein is on record.

This chain links TRBV6-1 with TRBJ1-5. This CDR3 has 16 amino acids. No DNA is given. Germline V gene sequence: CDR1 MNHNS, CDR2 SASEGT. This CDR3 is CASSEGAWWGNQPQHF.

The chain joins TRBV4-1 to TRBJ1-2; TCRdb indicates TRBD1, and absent DNA this call remains unverified. CDR1 is MGHRA, CDR2 YSYEKL, per germline. This CDR3 has 13 amino acids. No DNA has been recorded. CDR3 in amino acids: CASSPRRVAGYTF.

The gene calls are TRBV10-2 and TRBJ2-7; TCRdb designates TRBD1, a call that cannot be tested without DNA. The CDR3 totals 17 residues. No DNA accompanies this entry. Germline V gives CDR1 WSHSY, CDR2 SAAADI. This CDR3 is CASSEPFSGGIAYEQYF.

The chain carries TRBV6-1 and TRBJ1-1. In germline, CDR1 is MNHNS, CDR2 SASEGT. CDR3 length: 15 amino acids. No DNA has been recorded. The chain's CDR3 is CASTSRPEVGTEAFF.

The chain is built from TRBV4-1 and TRBJ1-3. The CDR3 runs 13 residues. The entry carries no DNA sequence. CDR1 MGHRA and CDR2 YSYEKL come from the germline V gene. This CDR3 is CASSPMAGNTIYF.

The V call is TRBV5-1, the J call TRBJ1-2; the D call from TCRdb, TRBD1, cannot be confirmed without DNA. CDR3 length equals 14 residues. No DNA accompanies this entry. Germline V gene lookup returns CDR1 SGHRS and CDR2 YFSETQ. CDR3 protein: CASSQQGDYYGYTF.

The rearrangement joins TRBV19 to TRBJ1-2; without DNA, the TCRdb call of TRBD1 cannot be checked. CDR1 and CDR2 (germline): LNHDA, SQIVND (reference sequence). The length of the CDR3 is 14 residues. No DNA appears here. The CDR3 protein is CASTTGTVLYGYTF.

The chain recombines TRBV5-5 with TRBJ1-1. Germline CDR1 SGHKS, CDR2 YYEKEE (reference sequence). The CDR3 is 15 amino acids. No DNA appears here. This chain's CDR3 is CASSLFFVKATEAFF.

The chain combines TRBV7-6 with TRBJ1-5; TCRdb's D gene call, TRBD1, goes unchecked for lack of DNA. Germline loops: CDR1 SGHVS, CDR2 FNYEAQ. The CDR3 is made up of 16 amino acids. The coding DNA is unavailable. CDR3 loop: CASSPQAGSGNQPQHF.

The chain combines TRBV5-6 with TRBJ1-5. The germline V gene encodes CDR1 SGHDT and CDR2 YYEEEE. This CDR3 is built from 16 residues. DNA for this receptor is not on file. CDR3 sequence: CASSLRAVRGNQPQHF.